The 20 T cell receptor beta chains reported below all come from one sample, sequenced in a study of T cells in Graves' hyperthyroidism and ophthalmopathy. Amplification of TCR beta CDR3 regions used RNA as the template. Using the HTBI primer set, a first-round RT-PCR was run on the TCR CDR3. TCRdb used MiXCR to reprocess the multiplex PCR reads, holding one entry per CDR3 protein. The data show 500,000 or so distinct CDR3 sequences, about 16% seen once. What was sequenced was blood. These receptors came from a woman in her thirties with Graves' ophthalmopathy.

This clonotype was counted a few times. The chain uses TRBV24-1 and TRBJ1-2; the D is unclear. The V end was cut by 3 bases, the J end by 2 bases, with 24 bases between. There are 19 residues in the CDR3. Germline CDR1 reads KGHDR; CDR2 reads SFDVKD. The DNA of the CDR3 is TGTGCCACCAGTGATACCTCGGACCGACCGGACCTCATAAACTATGGCTACACCTTC. It encodes CATSDTSDRPDLINYGYTF.

This clonotype was recorded many times. The V gene is TRBV28, the J gene TRBJ1-2; tentatively, D is TRBD1 (6 bases). The CDR3 sequence is 16 residues long. V lost 2 bases to trimming and J lost 4 bases, with 17 bases between them. Germline V gene sequence: CDR1 MDHEN, CDR2 SYDVKM. CDR3 sequence reads: CASSLAQPQDSYGYTF. In DNA, the CDR3 is TGTGCCAGCAGTTTAGCCCAACCTCAGGACAGCTATGGCTACACCTTC.

This clonotype was seen ten or more times. The chain links TRBV9 to TRBJ2-7, with 7 bases lining up with TRBD2. Per the germline V gene, CDR1 is SGDLS and CDR2 is YYNGEE. The CDR3 runs 16 residues. V shed 0 bases, J shed 5 bases, and the junction held 11 bases outside the gene matches. As DNA, the CDR3 is TGTGCCAGCAGCGTAGACCTGAGAGGCGGGAGTGACGAGCAGTACTTC. Amino acid sequence: CASSVDLRGGSDEQYF.

The chain recombines TRBV14 with TRBJ1-1; D remains unclear. The CDR3 is 13 residues long. Germline CDR1 is SGHDN and CDR2 is FVKESK. Trimming left V 1 base short and J 4 bases short, with 7 bases between. Here the CDR3 reads CASSQAQFTEAFF. For the CDR3, the DNA is TGTGCCAGCAGCCAAGCGCAGTTCACTGAAGCTTTCTTT.

Ten or more counts support this clonotype. The chain combines TRBV5-1 with TRBJ2-2; 9 positions match TRBD2. Germline V lookup: CDR1 SGHRS, CDR2 YFSETQ. Trimming removed 5 bases from V and 2 bases from J; junction bases left unmatched: 7. The CDR3 covers 16 residues. In DNA, the CDR3 is TGCGCCAGCAGGTCGGGACTAGCCTTCAACACCGGGGAGCTGTTTTTT. Translated: CASRSGLAFNTGELFF. The full variable domain, completed using reference TRBV5-1 and TRBJ2-2, is KAGVTQTPRYLIKTRGQQVTLSCSPISGHRSVSWYQQTPGQGLQFLFEYFSETQRNKGNFPGRFSGRQFSNSRSEMNVSTLELGDSALYLCASRSGLAFNTGELFFGEGSRLTVL.

The table lists this clonotype with many counts. This chain joins TRBV5-1 and TRBJ2-7; 9 bases line up with TRBD2. V lost 3 bases to trimming and J lost 2 bases; unmatched junction nucleotides: 6. Germline loops: CDR1 SGHRS, CDR2 YFSETQ. The CDR3 is 15 amino acids. CDR3 protein: CASSSRTSVTYEQYF. CDR3 DNA sequence: TGCGCCAGCAGCTCCAGGACTAGCGTTACCTACGAGCAGTACTTC.

The sample holds many counts of this clonotype. V usage is TRBV11-1 and J usage is TRBJ1-1; 9 bases map to TRBD1. Germline V gene data show CDR1 as SGHAT and CDR2 as FQDESV (reference sequence). The CDR3 is 14 residues long. J gave up 3 bases and V 4 bases, and 3 bases lay outside the gene matches. This CDR3 reads CASSSRTGDTEAFF. CDR3 bases: TGTGCCAGCAGCTCCCGGACAGGGGACACTGAAGCTTTCTTT.

This clonotype was detected many times. The V call is TRBV28, the J call TRBJ1-1, with D hard to call. The CDR3 length is 14 residues. The germline V gene encodes CDR1 MDHEN and CDR2 SYDVKM. V was trimmed by 6 bases and J by 3 bases, leaving 14 bases between them. CDR3 DNA sequence: TGTGCCAGCAGCTCCTTGTGGTGGGACACTGAAGCTTTCTTT. Translating it yields CASSSLWWDTEAFF.

This clonotype was picked up one time. A much bigger clone sits one base away, suggesting this may be a read error. The chain couples TRBV11-3 to TRBJ2-1; D is undetermined. Germline V CDR1 and CDR2: SGHNT, YENEEA. CDR3 size: 14 residues. The CDR3 DNA follows: TGTGCCAACAGCTTAGCTTGGGGCTACAATGAGCAGTTCTTC. As protein: CANSLAWGYNEQFF.

In regard to this clonotype: A clone one base away is much larger, so this may be a read error. This rearrangement joins TRBV7-2 to TRBJ2-1; 11 nucleotides match TRBD2. J was trimmed by 6 bases and V by 5 bases; bases with no gene match: 12. Germline V CDR1 and CDR2: SGHTA, FQGNSA. This CDR3 has 17 amino acids. The CDR3 nucleotides are TGTGCCAGCAGCCCACCCCGACTAGCGGGAACGGCCAATGAGCAGTTCTTC. It yields the protein CASSPPRLAGTANEQFF.

This clonotype was observed a few times. The chain couples TRBV5-1 to TRBJ1-6; D ambiguous. V shed 4 bases and J shed 11 bases, with 13 bases lying between them. The CDR3 runs 13 residues. Germline CDR1 and CDR2: SGHRS and YFSETQ. The CDR3 DNA reads TGCGCCAGCAGCGACATGGGAGAGCCACCCCTCCACTTT. Amino acid sequence: CASSDMGEPPLHF.

Many counts were recorded for this clonotype. The V gene is TRBV12-3 or TRBV12-4, the J gene TRBJ1-5; tentatively, D is TRBD1 (6 bases). The CDR3 consists of 15 residues. V lost 2 bases to trimming and J lost 5 bases, with 13 bases between them. Written as DNA, the CDR3 is TGTGCCAGCAGTTTACTCGCAGGGGCATATCAGCCCCAGCATTTT. Translating it yields CASSLLAGAYQPQHF.

This clonotype came up many times. V and J are TRBV12-3 or TRBV12-4 and TRBJ2-5, with unresolved D. Between the trimmed V and J ends, which lost 5 bases and 5 bases, there was a span of 15 bases. The CDR3 sequence is 14 residues long. The chain's CDR3 is CASSVKWNGETQYF. Written as DNA, the CDR3 is TGTGCCAGCAGTGTTAAATGGAACGGCGAGACCCAGTACTTC.

This clonotype has just a few counts. The J gene is TRBJ2-3, the V gene TRBV9; D gene ambiguous. CDR3 size: 16 residues. The germline gives CDR1 SGDLS, CDR2 YYNGEE. Trimming cost V 0 bases and J 2 bases, with 13 bases left between them. DNA for the CDR3: TGTGCCAGCAGCGTAGGTATCGATCCCCTCACAGATACGCAGTATTTT. Protein sequence: CASSVGIDPLTDTQYF.

About this clonotype itself: This could be a read error, since a much larger clone is one nucleotide away. The chain employs TRBV6-2 or TRBV6-3 and TRBJ2-3; 10 bases map to TRBD1. CDR1 is MNHEY, CDR2 SVGEGT, per germline. The CDR3 consists of 15 residues. Germline trimming cut 5 bases from V and 6 bases from J; bases unmatched to any gene: 8. CDR3 amino acids: CASSHPGTGDDTQYF. The CDR3 region has the DNA TGTGCCAGCAGTCACCCGGGGACAGGGGACGATACGCAGTATTTT.

This clonotype was counted a few times. The V call is TRBV5-1, the J call TRBJ2-2; the match to TRBD1 covers 8 bases. Germline V lookup: CDR1 SGHRS, CDR2 YFSETQ. J was trimmed by 3 bases and V by 4 bases; bases with no gene match: 5. The CDR3 consists of 15 residues. DNA of the CDR3: TGCGCCAGCAGCCAACTGACAGGGGACACCGGGGAGCTGTTTTTT. Translating gives CASSQLTGDTGELFF.

This clonotype occurred a few times. The chain joins TRBV14 to TRBJ1-1, with TRBD1 identical over 8 bases. Germline V gives CDR1 SGHDN, CDR2 FVKESK. The junction had 4 bases not matched to a gene; V was cut back by 3 bases and J by 4 bases. This CDR3 has 14 residues. The CDR3 sequence is CASSHTGGGTEAFF. CDR3 bases: TGTGCCAGCAGCCATACAGGGGGAGGCACTGAAGCTTTCTTT.

This clonotype has a count of ten or more. CDR3 DNA sequence: TGTGCCAGCAGTTTCCTAGCGGGAGGGAGACCGCCGGGGGGGACAGATACGCAGTATTTT. Its translation: CASSFLAGGRPPGGTDTQYF. The V call is TRBV28, the J call TRBJ2-3, with 12 bases identical to TRBD2. Per germline, CDR1 MDHEN and CDR2 SYDVKM. Germline trimming cut 3 bases from V and 3 bases from J; bases unmatched to any gene: 16. The CDR3 consists of 20 residues.

The J gene is TRBJ1-2, the V gene TRBV6-1, with a tentative D call TRBD1 (5 bases). Germline V lookup: CDR1 MNHNS, CDR2 SASEGT. V was pared by 6 bases and J by 0 bases, with 8 bases between. This CDR3 has 13 residues. CDR3 region: CASRKTANYGYTF. DNA for the CDR3: TGTGCCAGCAGGAAGACAGCTAACTATGGCTACACCTTC.

The gene calls are TRBV28 and TRBJ2-7; 9 bases line up with TRBD2. J was trimmed by 5 bases and V by 5 bases; bases with no gene match: 10. CDR1 and CDR2 from the germline V gene are MDHEN and SYDVKM. The CDR3 has 15 amino acids. The DNA of the CDR3 is TGTGCCAGCAGTCTACTAGCTAGCGGGATAGACGAGCAGTACTTC. It codes for CASSLLASGIDEQYF.